Here is one TCR beta chain with its context. What it binds is unknown. Methods used by the authors: Filtering differed because ImmunoSEQ produced junction-only sequences that carried no quality scores. TCRdb keeps only in-frame clones here, not all; method: immunoSEQ multiplex PCR. The V and J calls and clone size are taken from that table; D and trimming were inferred from the DNA. Of about 1.5 million clones in the sample, roughly 98% are singletons; the top ten hold roughly 0.42%. This entry belongs to a study of shared clonotypes between healthy human individuals. Findings and caveats of the study: Against clonotypes common to all four donors, non-shared ones had lower generation probabilities.

V lost 7 bases and J lost 7, with 10 bases in between. CDR3 length: 12 residues. Germline V gene sequence: CDR1 MDHEN, CDR2 SYDVKM. The chain uses TRBV28 and TRBJ1-4; D unresolved. The sequencing input was naive CD4+ T cells sorted from blood. Subset described: CD45RA+ positively selected. This clonotype was sampled from a young man in good health. This chain's CDR3 is CASMVGSEKLFF. Written as DNA, the CDR3 is TGTGCCAGCATGGTTGGCAGTGAAAAACTGTTTTTT.